The following is a T cell receptor (beta chain) sequence with its context. Its antigen is still unknown. This CDR3 spans 15 amino acids. Germline V gene lookup returns CDR1 SGHAT and CDR2 FQNNGV. The V end was cut by 1 base, the J end by 4 bases, with 10 bases between. TCRdb fed the reads into MiXCR, producing one record per CDR3 protein. The data hold 570,000 or so distinct CDR3 sequences, with just under 40% observed a single time. This record comes from a study of T cell repertoires in cytomegalovirus infection. Study details: Shared public TCR beta signatures pointed to both CMV infection and a matching HLA type.

The TCR was taken from a human donor in good health (CMV status not recorded). Some clones in this sample may be carry-over from other donors' samples. Material: cultured PBMCs, obtained from culture after CMV antigen stimulation. The V gene is TRBV11-2, the J gene TRBJ2-2; the D is unclear. The CDR3 is CASSLVSGSTGELFF. In DNA form, the CDR3 reads TGTGCCAGCAGCTTAGTGTCGGGCTCCACCGGGGAGCTGTTTTTT.